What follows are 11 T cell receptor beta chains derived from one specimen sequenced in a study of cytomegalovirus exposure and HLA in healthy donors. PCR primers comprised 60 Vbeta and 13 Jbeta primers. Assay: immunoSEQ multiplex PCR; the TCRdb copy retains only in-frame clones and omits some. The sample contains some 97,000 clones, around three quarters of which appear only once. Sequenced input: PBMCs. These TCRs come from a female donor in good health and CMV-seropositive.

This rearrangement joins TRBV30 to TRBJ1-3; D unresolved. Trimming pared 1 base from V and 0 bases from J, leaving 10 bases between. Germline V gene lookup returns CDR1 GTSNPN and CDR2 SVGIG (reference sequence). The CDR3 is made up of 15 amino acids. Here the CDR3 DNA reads TGTGCCTGGAGTGCGGGTTTCCACTCTGGAAACACCATATATTTT. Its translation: CAWSAGFHSGNTIYF.

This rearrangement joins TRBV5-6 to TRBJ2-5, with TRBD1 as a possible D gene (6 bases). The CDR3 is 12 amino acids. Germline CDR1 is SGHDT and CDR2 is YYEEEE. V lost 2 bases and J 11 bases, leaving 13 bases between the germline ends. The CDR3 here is CASSFGTHGQYF. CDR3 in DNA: TGTGCCAGCAGCTTTGGGACACATGGGCAGTACTTC.

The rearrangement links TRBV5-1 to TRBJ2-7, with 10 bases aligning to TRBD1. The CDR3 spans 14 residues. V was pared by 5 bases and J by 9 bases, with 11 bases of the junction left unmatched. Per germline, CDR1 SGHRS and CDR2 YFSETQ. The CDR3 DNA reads TGCGCCAGCAGAACCGGGACAGGGGTTTTTGGGCAGTACTTC. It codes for CASRTGTGVFGQYF.

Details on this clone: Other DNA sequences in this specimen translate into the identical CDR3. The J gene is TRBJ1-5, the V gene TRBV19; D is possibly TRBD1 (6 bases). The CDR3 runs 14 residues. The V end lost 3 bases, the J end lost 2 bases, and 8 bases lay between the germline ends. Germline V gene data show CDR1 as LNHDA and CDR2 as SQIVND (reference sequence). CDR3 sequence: CASSIRGGNQPQHF. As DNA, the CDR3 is TGTGCCAGTAGTATCAGGGGAGGCAATCAGCCCCAGCATTTT. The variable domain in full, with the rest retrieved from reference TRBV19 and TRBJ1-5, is DGGITQSPKYLFRKEGQNVTLSCEQNLNHDAMYWYRQDPGQGLRLIYYSQIVNDFQKGDIAEGYSVSREKKESFPLTVTSAQKNPTAFYLCASSIRGGNQPQHFGDGTRLSIL.

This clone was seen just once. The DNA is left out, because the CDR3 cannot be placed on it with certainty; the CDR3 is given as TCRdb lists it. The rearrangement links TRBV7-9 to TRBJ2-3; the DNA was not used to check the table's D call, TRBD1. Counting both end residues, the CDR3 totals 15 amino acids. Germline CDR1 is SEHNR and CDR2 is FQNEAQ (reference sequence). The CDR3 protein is CASSSDRGSQIRSIF.

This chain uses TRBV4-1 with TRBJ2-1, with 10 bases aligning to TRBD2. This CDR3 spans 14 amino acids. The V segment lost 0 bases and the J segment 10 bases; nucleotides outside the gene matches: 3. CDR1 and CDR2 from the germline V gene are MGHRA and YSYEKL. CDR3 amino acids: CASSQDRGLAEQFF. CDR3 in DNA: TGCGCCAGCAGCCAAGATAGGGGACTAGCGGAGCAGTTCTTC.

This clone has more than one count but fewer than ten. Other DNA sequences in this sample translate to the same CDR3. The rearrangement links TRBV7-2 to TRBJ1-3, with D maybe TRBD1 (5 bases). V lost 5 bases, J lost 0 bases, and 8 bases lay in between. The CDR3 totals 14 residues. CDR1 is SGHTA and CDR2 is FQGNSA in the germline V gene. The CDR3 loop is CASSLGGSGNTIYF. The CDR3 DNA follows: TGTGCCAGCAGCCTGGGGGGCTCTGGAAACACCATATATTTT.

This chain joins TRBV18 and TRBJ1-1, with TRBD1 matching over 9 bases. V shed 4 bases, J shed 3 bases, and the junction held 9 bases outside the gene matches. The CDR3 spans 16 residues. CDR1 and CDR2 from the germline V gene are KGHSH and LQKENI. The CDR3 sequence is CASSHGQGWLDTEAFF. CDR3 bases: TGTGCCAGCTCACACGGACAGGGGTGGTTGGACACTGAAGCTTTCTTT.

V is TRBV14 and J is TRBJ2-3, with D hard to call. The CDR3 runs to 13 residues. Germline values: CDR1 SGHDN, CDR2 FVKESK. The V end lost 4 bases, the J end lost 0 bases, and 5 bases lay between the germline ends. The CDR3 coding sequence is TGTGCCAGCAGCCCGACTAGCACAGATACGCAGTATTTT. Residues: CASSPTSTDTQYF. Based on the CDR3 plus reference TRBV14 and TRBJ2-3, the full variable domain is EAGVTQFPSHSVIEKGQTVTLRCDPISGHDNLYWYRRVMGKEIKFLLHFVKESKQDESGMPNNRFLAERTGGTYSTLKVQPAELEDSGVYFCASSPTSTDTQYFGPGTRLTVL.

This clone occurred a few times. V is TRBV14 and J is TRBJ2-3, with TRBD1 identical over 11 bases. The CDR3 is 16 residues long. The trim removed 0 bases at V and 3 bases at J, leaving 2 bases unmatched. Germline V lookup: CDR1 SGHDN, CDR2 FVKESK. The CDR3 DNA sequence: TGTGCCAGCAGCCAAGAGTGGGACAGGGGGACAGATACGCAGTATTTT. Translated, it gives CASSQEWDRGTDTQYF.

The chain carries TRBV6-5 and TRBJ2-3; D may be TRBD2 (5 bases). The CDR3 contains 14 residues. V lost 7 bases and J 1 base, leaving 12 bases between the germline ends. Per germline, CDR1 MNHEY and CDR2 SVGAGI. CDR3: CASTGESGTDTQYF. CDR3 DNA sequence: TGTGCCAGCACCGGGGAAAGCGGCACAGATACGCAGTATTTT.